This T cell receptor beta chain was sequenced in a study of monozygotic twins with inflammatory bowel disease. The study, taken as a whole, reports: Variability may have been added to patient repertoires by differing immunosuppressive treatments. Between concordant and discordant twins, repertoire similarity failed to differ, a result that limited power may explain. Healthy co-twins, by inverse Simpson, had higher TCRbeta diversity than their siblings with IBD.

The CDR3 covers 15 residues. To note about this clonotype: Its matching antigen is unknown.

Every TCR library consumed approximately 3,500 ng of total RNA. For each CDR3 protein, TCRdb gives one entry from its re-call of the 5' RACE reads, without DNA. This table lists approximately 300,000 distinct CDR3 sequences. The rearrangement uses TRBV12-3 or TRBV12-4 and TRBJ1-6; TCRdb reports TRBD1, a call that lacks DNA to check it against. The sample was blood. This clonotype originated in a human donor with ulcerative colitis or Crohn's disease, or a healthy co-twin of an affected twin (not recorded which). CDR3: CASSLTRSYNSPLHF.